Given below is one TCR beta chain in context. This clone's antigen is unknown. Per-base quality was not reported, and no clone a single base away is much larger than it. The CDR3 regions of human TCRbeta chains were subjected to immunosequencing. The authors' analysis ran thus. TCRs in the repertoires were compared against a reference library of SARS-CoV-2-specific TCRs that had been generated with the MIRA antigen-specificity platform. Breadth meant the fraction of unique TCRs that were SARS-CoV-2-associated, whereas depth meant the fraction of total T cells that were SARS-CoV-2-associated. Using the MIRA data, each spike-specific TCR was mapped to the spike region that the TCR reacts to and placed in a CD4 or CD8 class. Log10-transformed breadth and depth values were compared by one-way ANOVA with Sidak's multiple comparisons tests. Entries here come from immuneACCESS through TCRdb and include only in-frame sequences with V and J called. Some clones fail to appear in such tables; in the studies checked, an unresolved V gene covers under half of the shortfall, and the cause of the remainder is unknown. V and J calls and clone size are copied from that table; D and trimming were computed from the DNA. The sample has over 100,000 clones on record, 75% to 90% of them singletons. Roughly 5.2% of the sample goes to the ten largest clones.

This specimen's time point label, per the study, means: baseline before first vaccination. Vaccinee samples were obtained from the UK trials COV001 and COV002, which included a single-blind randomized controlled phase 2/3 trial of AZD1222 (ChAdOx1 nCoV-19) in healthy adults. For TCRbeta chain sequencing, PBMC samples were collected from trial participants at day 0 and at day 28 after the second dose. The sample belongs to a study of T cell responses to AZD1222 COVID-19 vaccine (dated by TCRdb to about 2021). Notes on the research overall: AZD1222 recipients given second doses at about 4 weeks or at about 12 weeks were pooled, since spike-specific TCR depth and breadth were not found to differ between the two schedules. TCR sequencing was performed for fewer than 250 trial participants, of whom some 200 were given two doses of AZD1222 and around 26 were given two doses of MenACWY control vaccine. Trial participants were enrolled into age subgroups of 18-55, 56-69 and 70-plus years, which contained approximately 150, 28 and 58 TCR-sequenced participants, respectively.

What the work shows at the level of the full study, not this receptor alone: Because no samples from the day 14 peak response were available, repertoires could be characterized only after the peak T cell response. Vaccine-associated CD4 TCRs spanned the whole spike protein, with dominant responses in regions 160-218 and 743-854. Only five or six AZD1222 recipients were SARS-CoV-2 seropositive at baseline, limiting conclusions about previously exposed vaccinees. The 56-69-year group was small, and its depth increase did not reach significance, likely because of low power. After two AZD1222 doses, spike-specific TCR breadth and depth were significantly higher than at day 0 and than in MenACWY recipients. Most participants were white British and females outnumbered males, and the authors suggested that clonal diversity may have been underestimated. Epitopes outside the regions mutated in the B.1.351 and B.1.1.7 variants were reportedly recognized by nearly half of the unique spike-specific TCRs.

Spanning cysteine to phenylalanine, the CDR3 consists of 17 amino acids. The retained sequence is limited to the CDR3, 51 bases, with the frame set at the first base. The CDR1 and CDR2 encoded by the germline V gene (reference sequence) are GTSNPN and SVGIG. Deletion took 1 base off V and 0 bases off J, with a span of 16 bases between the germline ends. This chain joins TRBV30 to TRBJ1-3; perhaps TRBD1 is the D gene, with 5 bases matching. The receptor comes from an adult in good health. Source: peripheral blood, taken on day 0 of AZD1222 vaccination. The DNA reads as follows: TGTGCCTGGAGTGGGGCGGGGGTCCAGAGCTCTGGAAACACCATATATTTT. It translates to CAWSGAGVQSSGNTIYF. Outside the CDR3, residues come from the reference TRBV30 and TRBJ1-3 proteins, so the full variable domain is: SQTIHQWPATLVQPVGSPLSLECTVEGTSNPNLYWYRQAAGRGLQLLFYSVGIGQISSEVPQNLSASRPQDRQFILSSKKLLLSDSGFYLCAWSGAGVQSSGNTIYFGEGSWLTVV.